This record concerns one T cell receptor (beta chain) sequence. Its specificity is unknown. These data originate in a study of cytomegalovirus exposure and HLA in healthy donors. The study's findings and limits: According to a later analysis, donors in an Asian-associated ancestry cluster reportedly had fewer N-insertions than the approximately 670-donor mean. A later analysis by the authors found several of the most significant clusters apparently linked to common viral pathogens.

PCR employed 60 Vbeta and 13 Jbeta primers. Assay: immunoSEQ multiplex PCR; the TCRdb copy retains only in-frame clones and omits some. The sample has about 69,000 clones, roughly three quarters seen once; the top ten hold around 3%. CDR1 GTSNPN and CDR2 SVGIG come from the germline V gene (reference sequence). V was clipped by 4 bases and J by 1 base, with 13 bases between them. This CDR3 comprises 14 residues. This sequence was found in a man aged 18 to 29 in good health and CMV-seronegative. This sequence joins TRBV30 and TRBJ1-1; no reliable D call. Sequenced material: PBMCs. The CDR3 DNA reads TGTGCCTGGATGAGGAACATTTGGAACACTGAAGCTTTCTTT. Its translation is CAWMRNIWNTEAFF.